A single sample is the source of the 20 T cell receptor beta chains below, sequenced in a study of T cell clonality in common variable immunodeficiency. Sequencing used immunoSEQ multiplex PCR; TCRdb keeps in-frame clones, though not all of them. The profile covers fewer than 75,000 clones, none occurring a single time. Sequenced: peripheral blood mononuclear cells. These receptors were obtained from a person aged 18-69 years in good health.

This clone was counted ten times or more. The read terminates 3 residues ahead of where the CDR3 ends, so the germline J gene completes it. The chain is built from TRBV4-1 and TRBJ2-7; TRBD2 matches 10 bases. The ends lost 2 bases at V and 4 bases at J; junction bases unmatched: 5. Germline CDR1 reads MGHRA; CDR2 reads YSYEKL. This CDR3 has 15 amino acids. The CDR3 protein is CASSQIAGGQYEQYF. Incomplete CDR3 DNA: TGCGCCAGCAGCCAAATAGCGGGAGGACAGTACGAG.

This clone was detected ten times or more. The missing CDR3 end, 3 residues past where the read stops, is filled in from the germline J gene. The chain joins TRBV5-5 to TRBJ1-5; 9 bases match TRBD1. CDR1 is SGHKS and CDR2 is YYEKEE in the germline V gene (reference sequence). CDR3 length: 15 residues. V shed 4 bases and J 6 bases; nucleotides not matched to a gene: 8. The CDR3 bases that were read are TGTGCCAGCAGCATCGGACAGGGGACGGGTCAGCCC. This sequence encodes CASSIGQGTGQP. The full CDR3 sequence reads CASSIGQGTGQPQHF. Based on the CDR3 plus reference TRBV5-5 and TRBJ1-5, the full variable domain is DAGVTQSPTHLIKTRGQQVTLRCSPISGHKSVSWYQQVLGQGPQFIFQYYEKEERGRGNFPDRFSARQFPNYSSELNVNALLLGDSALYLCASSIGQGTGQPQHFGDGTRLSIL.

This clone came up a few times. The CDR3 is cut off 3 residues early in the read; its end comes from the germline J gene. The chain is built from TRBV11-2 and TRBJ1-4; 11 positions match TRBD1. The CDR3 contains 15 residues. Germline loops: CDR1 SGHAT, CDR2 FQNNGV. J gave up 8 bases and V 4 bases, and 6 bases lay outside the gene matches. CDR3 residues: CASSSPGTGGEKLFF. The part of the CDR3 DNA that was read is TGTGCCAGCAGCTCCCCCGGGACAGGGGGAGAAAAA.

This clone was observed many times. The read falls 3 residues short of the CDR3 end, and the missing part is taken from the germline J gene. This rearrangement joins TRBV6-1 to TRBJ2-7; D unclear. The germline V gene encodes CDR1 MNHNS and CDR2 SASEGT. The CDR3 totals 11 residues. V gave up 3 bases and J gave up 2 bases, with 2 bases separating them. The sequenced part of the CDR3 DNA is TGTGCCAGCAGTGACACCTACGAG. Amino acid sequence: CASSDTYE. The full CDR3 reads CASSDTYEQYF.

This clone was detected many times. Sequencing ends 3 residues short of the CDR3 end; the germline J gene provides the rest. This rearrangement joins TRBV30 to TRBJ2-5; TRBD1 agrees at 11 bases. V gave up 2 bases and J gave up 5 bases; unmatched junction bases: 7. This CDR3 has 15 residues. The germline gives CDR1 GTSNPN, CDR2 SVGIG (reference sequence). Partial CDR3 DNA: TGTGCCTGGAGTTCTGGACAGGGGGCTAGGGAGACC. This gives the protein CAWSSGQGARET. The whole CDR3 reads CAWSSGQGARETQYF.

This clone was counted ten times or more. The CDR3 end falls 3 residues outside the read, so it is completed with the germline J gene. V is TRBV6-2 or TRBV6-3 and J is TRBJ2-7; D perhaps matches TRBD2 (5 bases). Germline CDR1 reads MNHEY; CDR2 reads SVGEGT. The CDR3 contains 15 residues. V was pared by 2 bases and J by 5 bases, with 16 bases between. CDR3 DNA (partial): TGTGCCAGCAGTTACGCCCCCGGGGTTGTGAACGAG. Translation gives CASSYAPGVVNE. The entire CDR3 is CASSYAPGVVNEQYF.

There are many counts of this clone. The read stops 3 residues short of the end of the CDR3; the missing end is completed from the germline J gene. V and J are TRBV14 and TRBJ2-5, with D unclear. Germline lookup yields CDR1 SGHDN and CDR2 FVKESK. The CDR3 covers 12 residues. V lost 2 bases and J 7 bases, leaving 8 bases between the germline ends. The CDR3 protein is CASSQLGGTQYF. Incomplete CDR3 DNA: TGTGCCAGCAGCCAACTTGGCGGGACC.

This clone was seen many times. The sequence runs out 3 residues before the end of the CDR3; the remainder is reconstructed from the germline J gene. The rearrangement uses TRBV30 and TRBJ2-5; 9 bases fit TRBD1. This CDR3 comprises 15 residues. Per germline, CDR1 GTSNPN and CDR2 SVGIG (reference sequence). Unmatched junction bases numbered 7, after V lost 0 bases and J lost 5 bases. The CDR3 protein is CAWSVILGQGETQYF. The part of the CDR3 DNA that was read is TGTGCCTGGAGTGTAATTTTAGGACAGGGGGAGACC.

This clone was seen many times. The sequence runs out 3 residues before the end of the CDR3; the remainder is reconstructed from the germline J gene. The chain has TRBV6-1 and TRBJ1-1, with 10 bases identical to TRBD1. Germline lookup yields CDR1 MNHNS and CDR2 SASEGT. This CDR3 comprises 15 residues. V dropped 3 bases and J dropped 3; count of bases not matched to a gene: 4. The CDR3 loop is CASSERTGGYTEAFF. The CDR3 bases that were read are TGTGCCAGCAGTGAGCGGACAGGGGGGTACACTGAA.

This clone came up many times. The observed sequence ends 3 residues before the CDR3 terminus, with the missing tail filled in from the germline J gene. The chain recombines TRBV4-1 with TRBJ2-6; TRBD1 aligns across 9 bases. Germline CDR1 and CDR2: MGHRA and YSYEKL. This CDR3 is 16 amino acids long. The trim removed 0 bases at V and 12 bases at J, leaving 9 bases unmatched. The part of the CDR3 DNA that was read is TGCGCCAGCAGCCAAGACAGGACAGGGGTATCGGTCGTC. Amino acid sequence: CASSQDRTGVSVV. The CDR3 reads in full as CASSQDRTGVSVVLTF.

In its sample, this clone was seen many times. The CDR3 end falls 3 residues outside the read, so it is completed with the germline J gene. The chain recombines TRBV12-3 or TRBV12-4 with TRBJ1-1, with D hard to call. The CDR3 is 15 amino acids. The V gene lost 2 bases and the J gene lost 2 bases, with 12 bases spanning the gap. The DNA read from the CDR3 is TGTGCCAGCAGTTTACGACAATTAGTAAACACTGAA. Protein: CASSLRQLVNTE. The entire CDR3 reads CASSLRQLVNTEAFF.

Ten or more counts support this clone. The CDR3 end lies 3 residues beyond the end of the read and is filled in from the germline J gene. The chain has TRBV10-3 and TRBJ1-1; TRBD1 matches 7 bases. The CDR3 covers 13 residues. Germline assignment: CDR1 ENHRY and CDR2 SYGVKD. V lost 6 bases to trimming and J lost 4 bases; unmatched junction nucleotides: 5. The CDR3 sequence is CAISGQVSTEAFF. Partial CDR3 DNA: TGTGCCATCAGCGGACAGGTTAGCACTGAA.

This clone was observed at least ten times. With the read ending 3 residues before the CDR3 end, the germline J gene is used to fill in that end. V is TRBV4-1 and J is TRBJ2-7; 9 bases are a match to TRBD1. The CDR3 contains 15 residues. Trimming at V came to 1 base and at J to 6 bases, leaving 7 bases not matched to a gene. CDR1 and CDR2 from the germline V gene are MGHRA and YSYEKL. Partial CDR3 DNA: TGCGCCAGCAGCCAAGGGTACAGGGGGCTCCTCGAG. It yields the protein CASSQGYRGLLE. In full, the CDR3 reads CASSQGYRGLLEQYF.

This clone was seen many times. From the germline J gene comes the end of the CDR3, since the read stops 3 residues before it. The chain recombines TRBV5-1 with TRBJ1-3, with 7 positions matching TRBD1. The CDR3 runs 15 residues. V shed 6 bases and J 4 bases; nucleotides not matched to a gene: 10. Germline V gene data show CDR1 as SGHRS and CDR2 as YFSETQ. The CDR3 protein is CASTTGDAGGNTIYF. The CDR3 DNA, read in part, is TGCGCCAGCACCACAGGGGACGCGGGCGGAAACACC.

This clone was observed many times. The sequence runs out 3 residues before the end of the CDR3; the remainder is reconstructed from the germline J gene. The chain recombines TRBV5-6 with TRBJ1-1; the D is unclear. CDR1 is SGHDT, CDR2 YYEEEE, per germline. The ends were cut back, 4 bases at V and 1 base at J, with 5 bases in the middle. The CDR3 totals 12 residues. This CDR3 is CASSSQNTEAFF. The DNA read from the CDR3 is TGTGCCAGCAGCAGCCAGAACACTGAA. Combining the CDR3 with reference TRBV5-6 and TRBJ1-1 gives the whole variable domain DAGVTQSPTHLIKTRGQQVTLRCSPKSGHDTVSWYQQALGQGPQFIFQYYEEEERQRGNFPDRFSGHQFPNYSSELNVNALLLGDSALYLCASSSQNTEAFFGQGTRLTVV.

This clone was counted at least ten times. Read data end 3 residues before the CDR3 end; the end is taken from the germline J gene. The V gene is TRBV7-3, the J gene TRBJ2-1; TRBD2 matches 7 bases. Germline CDR1 is SGHTA and CDR2 is FQGTGA. The CDR3 sequence is 15 residues long. V lost 5 bases and J lost 8; bases outside the gene matches: 12. CDR3 in amino acids: CASSAESGVLDEQFF. The CDR3 bases that were read are TGTGCCAGCAGCGCCGAAAGCGGGGTTTTGGATGAG.

Concerning this clone: The observed sequence ends 3 residues before the CDR3 terminus, with the missing tail filled in from the germline J gene. The V and J genes are TRBV2 and TRBJ2-1; 9 positions agree with TRBD1. CDR3 size: 16 residues. With V trimmed by 10 bases and J by 8 bases, 18 bases remained unmatched. Germline V gene sequence: CDR1 SNHLY, CDR2 FYNNEI. The CDR3 is CATDEWGQGRSDEQFF. The CDR3 bases that were read are TGTGCCACCGATGAATGGGGACAGGGACGATCGGATGAG.

This clone was observed at least ten times. The read ends 3 residues before the CDR3 terminus; that terminus is restored from the germline J gene. The chain employs TRBV27 and TRBJ2-1; a weak D match, TRBD2 (5 bases). V was shortened by 0 bases and J by 0 bases, with 9 bases between the two germline ends. Germline V gives CDR1 MNHEY, CDR2 SMNVEV (reference sequence). The CDR3 totals 16 residues. The CDR3 is CASSLSGSGSYNEQFF. Incomplete CDR3 DNA: TGTGCCAGCAGTTTATCTGGCAGCGGCTCCTACAATGAG.

This clone occurred many times. The read stops 3 residues short of the end of the CDR3; the missing end is completed from the germline J gene. The chain couples TRBV5-4 to TRBJ2-1, with TRBD1 identical over 7 bases. The CDR3 is 15 amino acids. The germline gives CDR1 SGHNT, CDR2 YYREEE (reference sequence). The J segment lost 5 bases and the V segment lost 3 bases, leaving 8 bases of the junction unmatched. CDR3 in amino acids: CASSSGQRNDNEQFF. The part of the CDR3 DNA that was read is TGTGCCAGCAGCTCGGGACAGAGAAATGACAATGAG.

This clone has at least ten counts. The DNA ends 3 residues before the CDR3 does, and the rest of the CDR3 is filled in from the germline J gene. The rearrangement links TRBV15 to TRBJ2-7, with D perhaps TRBD1 (5 bases). The germline gives CDR1 LNHNV, CDR2 YYDKDF (reference sequence). V gave up 0 bases and J gave up 0 bases, with 12 bases separating them. CDR3 size: 16 residues. The CDR3: CATSRDLGQLSYEQYF. Incomplete CDR3 DNA: TGTGCCACCAGCAGAGATTTGGGGCAGCTCTCCTACGAG.